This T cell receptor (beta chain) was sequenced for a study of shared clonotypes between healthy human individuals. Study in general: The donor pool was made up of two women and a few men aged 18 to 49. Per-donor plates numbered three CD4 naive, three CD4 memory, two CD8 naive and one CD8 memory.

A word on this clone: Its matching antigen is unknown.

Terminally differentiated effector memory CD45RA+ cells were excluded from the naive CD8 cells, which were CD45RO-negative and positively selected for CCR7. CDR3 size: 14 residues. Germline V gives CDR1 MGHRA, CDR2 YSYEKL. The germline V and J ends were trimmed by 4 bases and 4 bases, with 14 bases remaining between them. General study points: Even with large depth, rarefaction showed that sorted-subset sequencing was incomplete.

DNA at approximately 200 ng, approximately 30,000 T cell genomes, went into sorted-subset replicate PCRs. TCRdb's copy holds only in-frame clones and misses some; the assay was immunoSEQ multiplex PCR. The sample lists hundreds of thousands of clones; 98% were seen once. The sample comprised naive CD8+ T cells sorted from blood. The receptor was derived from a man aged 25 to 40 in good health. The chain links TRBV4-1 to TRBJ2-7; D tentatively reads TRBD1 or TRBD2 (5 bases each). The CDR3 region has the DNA TGCGCCAGCAGCCCAAGGGACGGTTTATACGAGCAGTACTTC. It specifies CASSPRDGLYEQYF.